This T cell receptor (beta chain) originates from a study of patients and donors after allogeneic stem cell transplantation. Each CDR3 protein is one row after TCRdb ran MiXCR on the RT-PCR reads. The data show 400,000 to 500,000 distinct CDR3 sequences, 16% seen once. The CDR3 is 14 amino acids. V was cut by 1 base and J by 6 bases, with 11 bases left in between. CDR1 is SGHTA and CDR2 is FQGNSA in the germline V gene. The sequence was obtained from a human donor who was either an allogeneic HSCT recipient or a stem cell or donor lymphocyte infusion donor (not recorded which). It is not recorded whose cells these are; they may come from a transplant donor. The sequenced material came from blood, either unsorted or a sorted T cell fraction (not recorded which). The V and J genes are TRBV7-2 and TRBJ2-3, with a weak D call TRBD2 (6 bases). The CDR3 sequence: CASSLGSGSDTQYF. CDR3 coding DNA: TGTGCCAGCAGCTTAGGGAGCGGGTCGGATACGCAGTATTTT.